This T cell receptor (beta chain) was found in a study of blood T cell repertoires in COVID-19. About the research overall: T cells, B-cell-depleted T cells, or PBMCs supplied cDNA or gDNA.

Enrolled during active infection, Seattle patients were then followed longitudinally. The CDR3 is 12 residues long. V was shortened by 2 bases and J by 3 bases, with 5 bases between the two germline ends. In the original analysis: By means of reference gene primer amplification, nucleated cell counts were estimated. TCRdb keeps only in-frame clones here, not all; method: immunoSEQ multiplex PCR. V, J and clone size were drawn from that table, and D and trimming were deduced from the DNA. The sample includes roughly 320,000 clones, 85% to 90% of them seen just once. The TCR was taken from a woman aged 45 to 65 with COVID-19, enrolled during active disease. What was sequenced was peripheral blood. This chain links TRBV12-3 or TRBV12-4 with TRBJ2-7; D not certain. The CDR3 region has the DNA TGTGCCAGCAGTTTACGGGTCTACGAGCAGTACTTC. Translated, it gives CASSLRVYEQYF.